This record looks at one T cell receptor beta chain sequence and its context. This clone was observed a few times. The target of this receptor is not known. The record has no base qualities; no much larger clone is one base away. These data originate in a study of beta chain features in type 1 diabetes (dated by TCRdb to 2016 to 2018). In the study overall: Patients and healthy donors did not differ in mean age, gender distribution, total cell number or subset yield. Across all samples, fewer than 110,000,000 sorted cells were examined, and cell number per subset correlated strongly with RNA yield. In the study, recently diagnosed type 1 diabetes patients and matched healthy donors were compared on the TCRB repertoires of their sorted circulating CD4+ T cell subsets. Regulatory and stem cell-like memory subsets were isolated from only 8 patients and roughly eight healthy donors, whereas naive and central memory subsets came from all 30 or so donors.

The research as a whole found: Fewer insertions and more nucleotide deletions at VDJ recombination sites were observed in patients with type 1 diabetes, implying thymic rearrangement abnormalities. Naive, central memory and regulatory TCRB repertoires appeared more similar among patients than among healthy donors. Shorter templates might have been favored by PCR, but patient and control samples were amplified and corrected together, so both groups would have been affected equally by any skew. In all four CD4+ subsets, TCRB CDR3 length was moderately but significantly shorter in type 1 diabetes patients. Only small numbers of individuals were included in the HLA sub-analyses, which left unresolved whether HLA type had any influence on TCRB rearrangement. Because cDNA rather than genomic DNA was sequenced, highly expressing activated cells could have been over-represented, although no difference in activation and CD3 levels was found between groups.

All of the isolated RNA was reverse transcribed with the High Capacity cDNA Reverse Transcription Kit, so expressed TCRB transcripts were sequenced. Naive, central memory and regulatory T cell samples underwent deep immunoSEQ sequencing, averaging about 3.57 million total reads per sample. After sorted cells were lysed in RLT buffer, RNA was extracted with DNase-treated RNeasy Micro or Mini kits, with the choice depending on cell number. Each cell subset was processed separately to prevent cross-contamination, with patient and healthy donor samples processed together. Using the immunoSEQ multiplex PCR, TCRB sequences were amplified from cDNA into 87-bp fragments spanning the CDR3 region. Sequencing of the amplicons was performed on the Illumina HiSeq platform. Regarding the original processing steps: Synthetic template baselines were used to correct PCR bias computationally, reads within Hamming distance 2 were collapsed together, and singletons that could not be merged were discarded. Reads were aligned against IMGT so that V, D and J genes, CDR3 length and insertions or deletions at six rearrangement sites could be assigned. Clonotype counts were normalized to sorted cell number within each subset before computing true diversity and Gini coefficients with the tcR R package. The overlap coefficient, calculated on TCRB nucleotide sequences, was used to measure repertoire sharing. Imported from immuneACCESS, the table was reduced by TCRdb to in-frame sequences with V and J called. These copies leave out some clones; in studies compared against another copy, an unresolved V gene accounts for under half, and the cause of the remainder is not known. That table gives V, J and clone size, and the DNA gave D and trimming. The sample contains about 130,000 clones, about 8.7% of them found a single time. The leading ten clones occupy 0.6% to 0.8% of the sample.

Each donor gave one peripheral blood draw, averaging around 0.11 L, which was collected into heparinised tubes. A BD FACSAria II was used to sort naive, central memory, regulatory and stem cell-like memory CD4+ T cells with a panel that included CD45RO, CCR7, CD25, CD127, CD95 and CD27. Every sorted population had a purity above 95%. Right away, PBMCs were isolated by Lymphoprep density gradient centrifugation and were stained directly, with no culture step. Samples were stained and sorted in pairs, with one healthy donor and one patient per experiment, so that batch effects were minimized. Including the terminal cysteine and phenylalanine, the CDR3 comprises 14 residues. The CDR3 DNA has 42 bases and is translated from base 1. CDR1 LGHNA and CDR2 YNFKEQ were looked up in the germline V gene. Trimming leaves V shorter by 5 bases and J shorter by 9 bases, with the junction holding 12 bases beyond the gene matches.

The TCR comes from a young man in good health. The chain couples TRBV4-2 to TRBJ2-7; TRBD1 fits 8 bases in the junction. The sample was central memory CD4+ T cells from blood. In nucleotides, the sequence is TGTGCCAGCAGCTCGACAGGGGCAGAGTGGGCGCAGTACTTC. It codes for CASSSTGAEWAQYF.